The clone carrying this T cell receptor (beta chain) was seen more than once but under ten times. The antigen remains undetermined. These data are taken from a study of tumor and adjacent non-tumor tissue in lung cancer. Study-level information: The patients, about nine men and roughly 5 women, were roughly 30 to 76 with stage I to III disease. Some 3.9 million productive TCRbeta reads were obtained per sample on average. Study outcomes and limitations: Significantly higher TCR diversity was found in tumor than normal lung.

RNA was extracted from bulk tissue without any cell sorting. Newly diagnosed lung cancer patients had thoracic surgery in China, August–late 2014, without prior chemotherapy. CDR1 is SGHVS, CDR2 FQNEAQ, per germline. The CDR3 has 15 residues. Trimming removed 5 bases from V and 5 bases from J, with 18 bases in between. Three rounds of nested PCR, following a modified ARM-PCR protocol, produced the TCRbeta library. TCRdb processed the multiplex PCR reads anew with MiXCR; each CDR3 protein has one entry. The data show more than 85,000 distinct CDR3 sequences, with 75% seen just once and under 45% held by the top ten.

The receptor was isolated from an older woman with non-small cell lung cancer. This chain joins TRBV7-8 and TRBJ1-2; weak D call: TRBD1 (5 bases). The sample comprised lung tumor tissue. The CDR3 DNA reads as TGTGCCAGCAGCCCCATCGATTCAGGGTCGTATGGCTACACCTTC. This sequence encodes CASSPIDSGSYGYTF. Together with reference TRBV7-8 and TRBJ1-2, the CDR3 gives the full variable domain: GAGVSQSPRYKVAKRGQDVALRCDPISGHVSLFWYQQALGQGPEFLTYFQNEAQLDKSGLPSDRFFAERPEGSVSTLKIQRTQQEDSAVYLCASSPIDSGSYGYTFGSGTRLTVV.